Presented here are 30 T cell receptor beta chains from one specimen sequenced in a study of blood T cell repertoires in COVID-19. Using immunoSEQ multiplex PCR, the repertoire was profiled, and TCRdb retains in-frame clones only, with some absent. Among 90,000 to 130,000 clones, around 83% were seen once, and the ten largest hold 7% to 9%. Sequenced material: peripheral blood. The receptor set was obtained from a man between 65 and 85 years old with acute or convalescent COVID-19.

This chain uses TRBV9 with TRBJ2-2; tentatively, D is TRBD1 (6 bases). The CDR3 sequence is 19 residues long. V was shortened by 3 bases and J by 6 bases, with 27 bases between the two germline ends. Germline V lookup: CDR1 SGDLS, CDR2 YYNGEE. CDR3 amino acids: CASSEGVVDRAVSSGELFF. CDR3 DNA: TGTGCCAGCAGCGAGGGGGTGGTGGACAGAGCCGTTTCTTCCGGGGAGCTGTTTTTT.

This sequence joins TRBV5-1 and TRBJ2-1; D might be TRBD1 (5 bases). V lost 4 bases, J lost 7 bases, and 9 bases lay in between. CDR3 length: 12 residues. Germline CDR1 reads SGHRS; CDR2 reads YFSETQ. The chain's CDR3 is CASSTQGNEQFF. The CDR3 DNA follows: TGCGCCAGCAGCACTCAGGGAAATGAGCAGTTCTTC.

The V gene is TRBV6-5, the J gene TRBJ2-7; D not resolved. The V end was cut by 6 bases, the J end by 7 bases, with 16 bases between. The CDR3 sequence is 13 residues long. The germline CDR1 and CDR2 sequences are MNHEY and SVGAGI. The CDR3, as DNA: TGTGCCAGCAGCCAACCTAGGTCGCGAGAGCAGTACTTC. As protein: CASSQPRSREQYF.

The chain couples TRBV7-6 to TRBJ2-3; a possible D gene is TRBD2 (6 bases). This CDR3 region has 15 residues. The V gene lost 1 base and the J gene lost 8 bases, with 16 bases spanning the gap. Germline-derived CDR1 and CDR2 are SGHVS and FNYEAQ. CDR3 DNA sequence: TGTGCCAGCAGCTTAGACCCCCAGGGACTGGTTACGCAGTATTTT. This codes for CASSLDPQGLVTQYF. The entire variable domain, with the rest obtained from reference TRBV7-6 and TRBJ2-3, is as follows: GAGVSQSPRYKVTKRGQDVALRCDPISGHVSLYWYRQALGQGPEFLTYFNYEAQQDKSGLPNDRFSAERPEGSISTLTIQRTEQRDSAMYRCASSLDPQGLVTQYFGPGTRLTVL.

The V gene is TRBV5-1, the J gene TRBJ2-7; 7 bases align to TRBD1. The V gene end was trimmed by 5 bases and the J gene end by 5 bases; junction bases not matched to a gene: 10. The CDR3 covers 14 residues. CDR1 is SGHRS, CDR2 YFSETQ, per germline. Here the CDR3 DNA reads TGCGCCAGCAGTACGGGACAGACTCCTCACGAGCAGTACTTC. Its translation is CASSTGQTPHEQYF.

In nucleotides, the CDR3 is TGTGCCAGCAGCATTAGCGGGAGAACGGGTGAGCAGTTCTTC. Its translation: CASSISGRTGEQFF. The chain employs TRBV11-3 and TRBJ2-1; 9 nucleotides agree with TRBD2. Germline CDR1 and CDR2: SGHNT and YENEEA. CDR3 size: 14 residues. The ends lost 5 bases at V and 9 bases at J; junction bases unmatched: 8. Full variable domain (outside the CDR3, taken from reference TRBV11-3 and TRBJ2-1): EAGVVQSPRYKIIEKKQPVAFWCNPISGHNTLYWYLQNLGQGPELLIRYENEEAVDDSQLPKDRFSAERLKGVDSTLKIQPAELGDSAVYLCASSISGRTGEQFFGPGTRLTVL.

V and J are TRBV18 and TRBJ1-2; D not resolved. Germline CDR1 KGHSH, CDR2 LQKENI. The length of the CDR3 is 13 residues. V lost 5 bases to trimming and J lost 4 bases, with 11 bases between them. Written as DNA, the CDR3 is TGTGCCAGCTCATCAGAATTGCCCTATGGCTACACCTTC. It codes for CASSSELPYGYTF.

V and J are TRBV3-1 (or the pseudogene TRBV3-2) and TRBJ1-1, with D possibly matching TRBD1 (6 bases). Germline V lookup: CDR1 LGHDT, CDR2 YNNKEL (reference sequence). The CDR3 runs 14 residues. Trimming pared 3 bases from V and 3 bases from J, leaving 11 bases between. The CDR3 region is CASSHRGTDTEAFF. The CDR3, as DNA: TGTGCCAGCAGCCACAGGGGAACGGACACTGAAGCTTTCTTT.

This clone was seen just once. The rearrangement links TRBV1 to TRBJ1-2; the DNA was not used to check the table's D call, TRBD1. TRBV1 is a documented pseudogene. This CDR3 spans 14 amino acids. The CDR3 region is CTSSQGTGSYGYTF. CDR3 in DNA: TGCACCAGCAGCCAAGGGACAGGGAGCTATGGCTACACCTTC.

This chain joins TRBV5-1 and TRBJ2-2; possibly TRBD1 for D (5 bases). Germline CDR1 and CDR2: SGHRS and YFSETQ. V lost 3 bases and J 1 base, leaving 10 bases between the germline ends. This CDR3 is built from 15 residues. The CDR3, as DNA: TGCGCCAGCAGCTCAGGGTCCTTGAACACCGGGGAGCTGTTTTTT. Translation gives CASSSGSLNTGELFF.

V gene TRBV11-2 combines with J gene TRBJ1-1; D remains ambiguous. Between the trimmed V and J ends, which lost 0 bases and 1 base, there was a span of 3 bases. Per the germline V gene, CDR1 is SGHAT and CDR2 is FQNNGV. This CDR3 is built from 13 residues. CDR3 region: CASSLDRNTEAFF. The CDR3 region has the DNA TGTGCCAGCAGCTTAGATCGGAACACTGAAGCTTTCTTT.

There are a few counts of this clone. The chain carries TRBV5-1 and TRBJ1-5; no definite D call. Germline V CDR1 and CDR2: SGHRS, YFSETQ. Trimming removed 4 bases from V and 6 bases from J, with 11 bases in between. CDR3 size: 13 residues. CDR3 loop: CASSEGPGQPQHF. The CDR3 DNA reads TGCGCCAGCAGCGAGGGCCCGGGTCAGCCCCAGCATTTT.

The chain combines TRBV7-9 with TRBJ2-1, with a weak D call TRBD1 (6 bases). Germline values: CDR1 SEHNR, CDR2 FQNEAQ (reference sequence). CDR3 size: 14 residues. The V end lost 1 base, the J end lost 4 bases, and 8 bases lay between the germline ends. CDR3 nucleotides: TGTGCCAGCAGCTTAGAGGACAGTTACAATGAGCAGTTCTTC. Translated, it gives CASSLEDSYNEQFF.

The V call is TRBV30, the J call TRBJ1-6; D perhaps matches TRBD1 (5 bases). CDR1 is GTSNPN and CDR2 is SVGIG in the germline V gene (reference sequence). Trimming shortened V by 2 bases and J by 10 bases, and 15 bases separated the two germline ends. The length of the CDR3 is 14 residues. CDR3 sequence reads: CAWSSGGLVSPLHF. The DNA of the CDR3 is TGTGCCTGGAGTTCGGGGGGGTTGGTATCACCCCTCCACTTT.

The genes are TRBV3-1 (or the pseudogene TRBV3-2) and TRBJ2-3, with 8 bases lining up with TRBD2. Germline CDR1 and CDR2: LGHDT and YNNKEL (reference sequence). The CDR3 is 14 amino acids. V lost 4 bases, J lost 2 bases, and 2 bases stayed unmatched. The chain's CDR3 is CASSRSGATDTQYF. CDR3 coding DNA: TGTGCCAGCAGCCGTAGCGGGGCCACAGATACGCAGTATTTT.

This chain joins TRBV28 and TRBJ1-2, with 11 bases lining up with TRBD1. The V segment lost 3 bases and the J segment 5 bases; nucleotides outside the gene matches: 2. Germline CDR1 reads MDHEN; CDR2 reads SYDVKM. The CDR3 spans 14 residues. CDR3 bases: TGTGCCAGCAGTTTGGGACAGGGGGTTTATGGCTACACCTTC. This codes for CASSLGQGVYGYTF.

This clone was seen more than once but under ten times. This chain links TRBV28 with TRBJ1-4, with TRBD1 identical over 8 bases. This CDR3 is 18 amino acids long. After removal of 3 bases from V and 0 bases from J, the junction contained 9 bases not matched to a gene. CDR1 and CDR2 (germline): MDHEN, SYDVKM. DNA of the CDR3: TGTGCCAGCAGTTTGTCGCCGGGACAGGCTACAACTAATGAAAAACTGTTTTTT. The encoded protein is CASSLSPGQATTNEKLFF. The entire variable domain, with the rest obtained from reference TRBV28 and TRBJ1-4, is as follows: DVKVTQSSRYLVKRTGEKVFLECVQDMDHENMFWYRQDPGLGLRLIYFSYDVKMKEKGDIPEGYSVSREKKERFSLILESASTNQTSMYLCASSLSPGQATTNEKLFFGSGTQLSVL.

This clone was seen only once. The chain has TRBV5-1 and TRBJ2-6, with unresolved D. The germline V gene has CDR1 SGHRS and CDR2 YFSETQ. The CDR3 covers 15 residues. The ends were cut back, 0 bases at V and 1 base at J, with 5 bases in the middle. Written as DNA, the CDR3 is TGCGCCAGCAGCTTGGACAGTTCTGGGGCCAACGTCCTGACTTTC. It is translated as CASSLDSSGANVLTF.

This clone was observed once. The chain's CDR3 is CASSLGDRETGELFF. CDR3 DNA sequence: TGTGCCAGCAGCTTGGGGGACAGGGAGACCGGGGAGCTGTTTTTT. V gene TRBV5-6 combines with J gene TRBJ2-2; the match to TRBD1 covers 9 bases. This CDR3 has 15 amino acids. The V gene's germline CDR1 is SGHDT and CDR2 YYEEEE. The V and J ends lost 0 bases and 5 bases, in that order; junction bases with no gene match: 2.

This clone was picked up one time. In DNA, the CDR3 is TGCGCCAGCAGCCCGACAGGGAGCATCGAAAACATTCAGTACTTC. Translation: CASSPTGSIENIQYF. This chain uses TRBV5-1 with TRBJ2-4; 7 bases line up with TRBD1. This CDR3 region has 15 residues. V lost 4 bases to trimming and J lost 5 bases; unmatched junction nucleotides: 9. The germline V gene has CDR1 SGHRS and CDR2 YFSETQ.

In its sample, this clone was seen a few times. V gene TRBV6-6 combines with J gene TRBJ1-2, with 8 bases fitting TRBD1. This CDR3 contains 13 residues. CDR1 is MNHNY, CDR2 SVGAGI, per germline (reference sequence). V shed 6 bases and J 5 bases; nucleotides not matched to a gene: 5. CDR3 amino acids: CASSDRGGYGYTF. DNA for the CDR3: TGTGCCAGCAGCGACAGGGGTGGATATGGCTACACCTTC.

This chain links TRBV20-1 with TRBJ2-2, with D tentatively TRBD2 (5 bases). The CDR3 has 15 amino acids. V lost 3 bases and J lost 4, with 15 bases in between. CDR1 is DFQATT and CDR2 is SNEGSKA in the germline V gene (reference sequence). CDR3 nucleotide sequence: TGCAGTGCTAGTGTTCCGCTAGCCGCCACCGGGGAGCTGTTTTTT. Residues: CSASVPLAATGELFF.

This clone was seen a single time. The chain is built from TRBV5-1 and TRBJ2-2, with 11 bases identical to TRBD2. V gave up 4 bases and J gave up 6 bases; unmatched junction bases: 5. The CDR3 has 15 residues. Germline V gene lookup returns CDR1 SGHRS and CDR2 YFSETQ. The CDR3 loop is CASSRALAGAGELFF. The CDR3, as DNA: TGCGCCAGCAGCCGAGCACTAGCGGGAGCCGGGGAGCTGTTTTTT.

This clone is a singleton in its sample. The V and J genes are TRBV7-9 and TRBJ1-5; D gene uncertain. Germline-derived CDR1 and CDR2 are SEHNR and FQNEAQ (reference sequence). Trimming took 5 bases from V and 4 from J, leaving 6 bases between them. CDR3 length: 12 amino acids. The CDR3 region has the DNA TGTGCCAGCAGCCTCCCGAATCAGCCCCAGCATTTT. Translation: CASSLPNQPQHF.

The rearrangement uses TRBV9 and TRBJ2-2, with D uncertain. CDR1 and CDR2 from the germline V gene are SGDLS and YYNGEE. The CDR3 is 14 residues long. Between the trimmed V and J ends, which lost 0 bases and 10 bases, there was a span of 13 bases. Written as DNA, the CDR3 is TGTGCCAGCAGCGTAGCGGTCTTTAAATCGGAGCTGTTTTTT. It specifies CASSVAVFKSELFF. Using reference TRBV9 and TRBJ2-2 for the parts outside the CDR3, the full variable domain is DSGVTQTPKHLITATGQRVTLRCSPRSGDLSVYWYQQSLDQGLQFLIQYYNGEERAKGNILERFSAQQFPDLHSELNLSSLELGDSALYFCASSVAVFKSELFFGEGSRLTVL.

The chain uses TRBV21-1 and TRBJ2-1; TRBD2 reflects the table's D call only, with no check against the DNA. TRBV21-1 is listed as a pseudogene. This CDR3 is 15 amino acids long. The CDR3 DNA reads TGTGCCAGCAGCGGACGGACTCTCGAGGGGGAGGGCTGGATCTTC. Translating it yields CASSGRTLEGEGWIF.

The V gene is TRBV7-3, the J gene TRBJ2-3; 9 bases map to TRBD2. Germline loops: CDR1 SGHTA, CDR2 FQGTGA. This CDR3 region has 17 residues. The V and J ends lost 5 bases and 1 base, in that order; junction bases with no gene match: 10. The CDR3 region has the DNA TGTGCCAGCAGCCCGAGCTCGCTAGCGGGACGCACAGATACGCAGTATTTT. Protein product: CASSPSSLAGRTDTQYF.

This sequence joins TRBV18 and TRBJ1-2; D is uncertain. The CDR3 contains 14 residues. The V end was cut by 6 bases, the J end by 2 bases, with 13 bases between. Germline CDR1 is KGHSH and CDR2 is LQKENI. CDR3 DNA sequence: TGTGCCAGCTCCCCGGAGGCAGTGAACTATGGCTACACCTTC. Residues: CASSPEAVNYGYTF.

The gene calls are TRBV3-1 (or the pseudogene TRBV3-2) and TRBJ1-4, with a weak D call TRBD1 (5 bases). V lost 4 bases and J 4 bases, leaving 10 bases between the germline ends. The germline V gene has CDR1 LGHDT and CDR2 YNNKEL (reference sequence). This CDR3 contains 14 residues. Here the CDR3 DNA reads TGTGCCAGCAGCCCCCGACAGCATAATGAAAAACTGTTTTTT. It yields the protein CASSPRQHNEKLFF.

In DNA form, the CDR3 reads TGTGCCACTAAACGCCAGGGGGTCACTGAAGCTTTCTTT. Translation: CATKRQGVTEAFF. The chain uses TRBV19 and TRBJ1-1, with TRBD1 matching over 7 bases. The CDR3 covers 13 residues. J gave up 4 bases and V 10 bases, and 9 bases lay outside the gene matches. Germline V gene data show CDR1 as LNHDA and CDR2 as SQIVND (reference sequence).